A single sample is the source of the 27 T cell receptor beta chains below, sequenced in a study of T-cell reconstitution after alpha-beta-depleted transplantation in children. As it was prepared, the TCRbeta library received unique molecular identifiers. One entry per CDR3 protein results from TCRdb running MiXCR on the PCR reads. The table shows about a million distinct CDR3 sequences, with about 29% occurring only once. The source material was PBMCs, mostly from graft donor cells, sampled 360 days after TCRalphabeta/CD19-depleted stem cell transplant. The receptor source for this set is a boy under two years old who had a stem cell transplant for SCID, so the T cells may come from the graft donor.

CDR3 amino acids: CASSHLLSGQDGGYTF. CDR3 nucleotides: TGTGCCAGCAGCCATCTCCTATCGGGACAAGACGGCGGCTACACCTTC. The genes are TRBV3-1 and TRBJ1-2, with D possibly matching TRBD1 (6 bases). The V end was cut by 3 bases, the J end by 8 bases, with 22 bases between. Per germline, CDR1 LGHDT and CDR2 YNNKEL (reference sequence). The CDR3 is made up of 16 amino acids.

This clonotype has just a few counts. J is TRBJ2-5 and V is TRBV6-1; D gene ambiguous. This CDR3 region has 14 residues. CDR1 is MNHNS, CDR2 SASEGT, per germline. V was cut by 5 bases and J by 5 bases, with 15 bases left in between. DNA for the CDR3: TGTGCCAGCAGTCCGACGGGCCGGCGGGAGACCCAGTACTTC. This gives the protein CASSPTGRRETQYF.

J is TRBJ1-1 and V is TRBV5-1, with D tentatively TRBD1 (5 bases). V was cut by 3 bases and J by 0 bases, with 15 bases left in between. Germline CDR1 and CDR2: SGHRS and YFSETQ. The CDR3 has 16 residues. CDR3 bases: TGCGCCAGCAGCTATCGGCAGGGAAGAATGAACACTGAAGCTTTCTTT. This codes for CASSYRQGRMNTEAFF.

This clonotype was counted only a few times. The chain joins TRBV18 to TRBJ2-3; no firm D call. In germline, CDR1 is KGHSH, CDR2 LQKENI. The CDR3 length is 14 residues. The V gene lost 3 bases and the J gene lost 6 bases, with 13 bases spanning the gap. The CDR3 spells CASSPQTRRDTQYF. DNA of the CDR3: TGTGCCAGCTCACCGCAGACACGGCGGGATACGCAGTATTTT.

The chain employs TRBV7-2 and TRBJ2-1, with D uncertain. The CDR3 totals 12 residues. The germline V and J ends were trimmed by 4 bases and 10 bases, with 11 bases remaining between them. CDR1 SGHTA and CDR2 FQGNSA come from the germline V gene. CDR3 DNA sequence: TGTGCCAGCAGCTCCTCTAGGAAAGAGCAGTTCTTC. Translated, it gives CASSSSRKEQFF.

This chain uses TRBV4-1 with TRBJ2-7, with 9 bases aligning to TRBD1. V dropped 1 base and J dropped 1; count of bases not matched to a gene: 5. Germline loops: CDR1 MGHRA, CDR2 YSYEKL. This CDR3 has 16 amino acids. For the CDR3, the DNA is TGCGCCAGCAGCCAAGTGGGGACAGGGATATCCTACGAGCAGTACTTC. It yields the protein CASSQVGTGISYEQYF.

This clonotype showed up just a few times. This CDR3 is CAINNLHETQYF. The CDR3 coding sequence is TGTGCCATCAACAACCTACACGAGACCCAGTACTTC. The chain is built from TRBV28 and TRBJ2-5; no clear D. Trimming removed 10 bases from V and 5 bases from J, with 14 bases in between. CDR1 is MDHEN and CDR2 is SYDVKM in the germline V gene. This CDR3 has 12 residues.

The CDR3 nucleotides read TGCGCCAGCAGCCATTCCGGACAGGGAGCGGGAAACACCATATATTTT. This codes for CASSHSGQGAGNTIYF. J is TRBJ1-3 and V is TRBV4-1, with 8 bases identical to TRBD1. The CDR3 is 16 residues long. J gave up 4 bases and V 3 bases, and 8 bases lay outside the gene matches. Germline-derived CDR1 and CDR2 are MGHRA and YSYEKL.

A few counts support this clonotype. This chain links TRBV2 with TRBJ2-2; D could derive from TRBD1 or TRBD2 (5 bases each). CDR1 SNHLY and CDR2 FYNNEI come from the germline V gene. The germline V and J ends were trimmed by 7 bases and 6 bases, with 18 bases remaining between them. The CDR3 has 15 residues. CDR3 DNA sequence: TGTGCCAGCAAGAGGTTTGGGACCGGGGCCGGGGAGCTGTTTTTT. It translates to CASKRFGTGAGELFF.

This clonotype has a handful of counts. The chain combines TRBV20-1 with TRBJ2-4; no clear D gene. Deletions cut 3 bases from V and 4 bases from J, with 1 base between. The CDR3 spans 10 residues. Per the germline V gene, CDR1 is DFQATT and CDR2 is SNEGSKA (reference sequence). The CDR3 spells CSASKNIQYF. CDR3 in DNA: TGCAGTGCTAGTAAAAACATTCAGTACTTC.

The genes are TRBV20-1 and TRBJ2-5; no firm D call. The CDR3 contains 14 residues. Germline V gene sequence: CDR1 DFQATT, CDR2 SNEGSKA (reference sequence). V lost 2 bases and J lost 1, with 11 bases in between. The DNA of the CDR3 is TGCAGTGCTAGAAATGAGGCCCGCCAAGAGACCCAGTACTTC. The encoded protein is CSARNEARQETQYF.

This clonotype was counted many times. CDR3: CASSWGGGSYNEQFF. The CDR3 coding sequence is TGTGCCAGCAGTTGGGGGGGAGGCTCCTACAATGAGCAGTTCTTC. The chain carries TRBV6-2 or TRBV6-3 and TRBJ2-1; TRBD2 agrees at 7 bases. V was pared by 4 bases and J by 0 bases, with 3 bases of the junction left unmatched. Germline CDR1 reads MNHEY; CDR2 reads SVGEGT. The length of the CDR3 is 15 residues.

This clonotype was recorded a few times. The chain couples TRBV29-1 to TRBJ2-1, with D maybe TRBD1 (6 bases). This CDR3 comprises 16 residues. The ends were cut back, 7 bases at V and 0 bases at J, with 19 bases in the middle. The germline CDR1 and CDR2 sequences are SQVTM and ANQGSEA. The CDR3 nucleotides are TGCAGCGGGGGTCAGGACAGTGAAAGCTCCTACAATGAGCAGTTCTTC. It is translated as CSGGQDSESSYNEQFF.

The rearrangement joins TRBV29-1 to TRBJ1-2, with TRBD1 as a possible D gene (5 bases). The germline V gene encodes CDR1 SQVTM and CDR2 ANQGSEA. The CDR3 is 14 amino acids. Trimming stripped 7 bases from V and 2 bases from J, with 17 bases between. The CDR3 here is CSAPVGPNNYGYTF. The CDR3 bases are TGCAGCGCCCCGGTGGGACCAAACAACTATGGCTACACCTTC.

This clonotype has just a few counts. This chain uses TRBV20-1 with TRBJ2-1; 8 bases map to TRBD2. CDR3 length: 13 amino acids. Germline CDR1 DFQATT, CDR2 SNEGSKA (reference sequence). Unmatched junction bases numbered 4, after V lost 7 bases and J lost 2 bases. CDR3 protein: CSVHGGAYNEQFF. The CDR3 DNA is TGCAGTGTCCACGGGGGGGCCTACAATGAGCAGTTCTTC.

The chain combines TRBV5-1 with TRBJ2-2, with D possibly being TRBD2 (5 bases). Per the germline V gene, CDR1 is SGHRS and CDR2 is YFSETQ. V lost 4 bases and J lost 6, with 13 bases in between. There are 14 residues in the CDR3. The CDR3 here is CASSREGVPGELFF. In DNA form, the CDR3 reads TGCGCCAGCAGCCGAGAGGGAGTTCCCGGGGAGCTGTTTTTT.

The J gene is TRBJ2-5, the V gene TRBV4-2; no firm D call. The CDR3 has 14 amino acids. With 4 bases removed from V and 1 base from J, the gap between germline ends came to 10 bases. Germline values: CDR1 LGHNA, CDR2 YNFKEQ. The chain's CDR3 is CASSPGLPQETQYF. The CDR3 nucleotides read TGTGCCAGCAGCCCTGGTCTTCCCCAAGAGACCCAGTACTTC.

The chain has TRBV7-2 and TRBJ2-5; D not certain. The length of the CDR3 is 13 residues. V shed 5 bases and J shed 9 bases, with 16 bases lying between them. Germline CDR1 reads SGHTA; CDR2 reads FQGNSA. The CDR3 sequence: CASSPRIPWAQYF. CDR3 in DNA: TGTGCCAGCAGCCCCAGGATCCCCTGGGCCCAGTACTTC.

This clonotype was recorded many times. The chain is built from TRBV7-8 and TRBJ1-6; maybe TRBD1 (6 bases). CDR1 is SGHVS and CDR2 is FQNEAQ in the germline V gene. The CDR3 consists of 14 residues. The germline V and J ends were trimmed by 2 bases and 7 bases, with 9 bases remaining between them. In DNA form, the CDR3 reads TGTGCCAGCAGCTTATCACAGGGAAATTCACCCCTCCACTTT. Translation gives CASSLSQGNSPLHF.

The chain combines TRBV9 with TRBJ2-3, with 7 bases fitting TRBD1. Germline trimming cut 0 bases from V and 4 bases from J; bases unmatched to any gene: 8. CDR3 length: 16 residues. Germline CDR1 and CDR2: SGDLS and YYNGEE. CDR3 nucleotides: TGTGCCAGCAGCGTAGCTGACAGGGTACCCGCAGATACGCAGTATTTT. This encodes CASSVADRVPADTQYF.

V gene TRBV28 combines with J gene TRBJ1-5, with a weak D call TRBD1 (6 bases). V lost 3 bases to trimming and J lost 3 bases, with 12 bases between them. The CDR3 length is 15 residues. The germline gives CDR1 MDHEN, CDR2 SYDVKM. The CDR3: CASSFAGAHNQPQHF. CDR3 coding DNA: TGTGCCAGCAGTTTTGCGGGGGCCCACAATCAGCCCCAGCATTTT.

The chain employs TRBV29-1 and TRBJ2-5; 7 bases match TRBD2. There are 16 residues in the CDR3. V lost 6 bases and J lost 1; bases outside the gene matches: 14. In germline, CDR1 is SQVTM, CDR2 ANQGSEA. This CDR3 is CSVASGLAASQETQYF. In DNA, the CDR3 is TGCAGCGTCGCCTCGGGGCTAGCGGCCTCCCAAGAGACCCAGTACTTC.

This clonotype was observed at least ten times. For the CDR3, the DNA is TGTGCCTACCGGACGGAGGAGACCCAGTACTTC. It translates to CAYRTEETQYF. V and J are TRBV30 and TRBJ2-5; no firm D call. Germline V lookup: CDR1 GTSNPN, CDR2 SVGIG (reference sequence). Trimming pared 7 bases from V and 5 bases from J, leaving 11 bases between. The CDR3 has 11 residues. Supplemented by reference TRBV30 and TRBJ2-5, the full variable domain reads SQTIHQWPATLVQPVGSPLSLECTVEGTSNPNLYWYRQAAGRGLQLLFYSVGIGQISSEVPQNLSASRPQDRQFILSSKKLLLSDSGFYLCAYRTEETQYFGPGTRLLVL.

The chain is built from TRBV12-3 or TRBV12-4 and TRBJ1-1, with D unresolved. V was shortened by 6 bases and J by 8 bases, with 16 bases between the two germline ends. The CDR3 contains 13 residues. Here the CDR3 reads CASSPSRPGEAFF. CDR3 sequence (DNA): TGTGCCAGCAGCCCCAGCAGACCGGGGGAAGCTTTCTTT.

The gene calls are TRBV6-6 and TRBJ1-2; no clear D gene. In germline, CDR1 is MNHNY, CDR2 SVGAGI (reference sequence). Deletions cut 7 bases from V and 1 base from J, with 7 bases between. CDR3 length: 12 amino acids. The CDR3 DNA reads as TGTGCCAGCATCGATATTAACTATGGCTACACCTTC. As protein: CASIDINYGYTF.

This clonotype was seen ten or more times. The chain employs TRBV29-1 and TRBJ1-1; possibly TRBD1 for D (6 bases). V was trimmed by 7 bases and J by 6 bases, leaving 9 bases between them. Germline loops: CDR1 SQVTM, CDR2 ANQGSEA. The CDR3 contains 10 residues. CDR3 residues: CSAGQPEAFF. The DNA for the CDR3 is TGCAGCGCCGGACAGCCTGAAGCTTTCTTT.

This clonotype came up once. V and J are TRBV12-3 or TRBV12-4 and TRBJ2-2; a weak D match, TRBD1 (6 bases). There are 15 residues in the CDR3. The germline V and J ends were trimmed by 3 bases and 7 bases, with 15 bases remaining between them. Here the CDR3 reads CASSFQGSFGGELFF. The CDR3 DNA reads as TGTGCCAGCAGTTTCCAGGGGTCGTTCGGCGGGGAGCTGTTTTTT.